Following are 25 T cell receptor beta chains from one sample sequenced in a study of cytomegalovirus exposure and HLA in healthy donors. Amplification used 60 Vbeta primers and 13 Jbeta primers. Produced via immunoSEQ multiplex PCR; TCRdb's table is partial and in-frame only. Its listing shows about 55,000 clones. The sequenced sample was PBMCs. The receptor source for this set is a man over 45 in good health and CMV-seropositive.

The rearrangement links TRBV9 to TRBJ1-2; TRBD1 agrees at 11 bases. This CDR3 comprises 15 residues. In germline, CDR1 is SGDLS, CDR2 YYNGEE. Trimming cost V 1 base and J 6 bases; bases outside gene matches: 5. The CDR3 DNA reads as TGTGCCAGCAGCGTAACCGGGACAGGGGGTAATGGCTACACCTTC. Translation gives CASSVTGTGGNGYTF.

The gene calls are TRBV25-1 and TRBJ1-2; D might be TRBD1 (5 bases). The CDR3 extends over 14 amino acids. V dropped 1 base and J dropped 2 bases, with 8 bases sitting between them. Germline CDR1 reads MGHDK; CDR2 reads SYGVNS. The DNA for the CDR3 is TGTGCCAGCAGTGAATCAGGGCTGAACTATGGCTACACCTTC. Translated: CASSESGLNYGYTF.

This chain links TRBV6-5 with TRBJ1-3, with D possibly matching TRBD1 (6 bases). CDR1 and CDR2 from the germline V gene are MNHEY and SVGAGI. V lost 5 bases and J lost 0, with 8 bases in between. The CDR3 loop spans 14 amino acids. CDR3 DNA: TGTGCCAGCAGTACAGGGAGCTCTGGAAACACCATATATTTT. Translation: CASSTGSSGNTIYF.

V usage is TRBV30 and J usage is TRBJ2-1; 7 positions match TRBD2. V shed 4 bases, J shed 4 bases, and the junction held 4 bases outside the gene matches. Germline-derived CDR1 and CDR2 are GTSNPN and SVGIG (reference sequence). The CDR3 runs to 13 residues. CDR3 residues: CAWMSGAYNEQFF. CDR3 bases: TGTGCCTGGATGAGCGGGGCTTACAATGAGCAGTTCTTC. Full variable domain (remainder filled in from reference TRBV30 and TRBJ2-1): SQTIHQWPATLVQPVGSPLSLECTVEGTSNPNLYWYRQAAGRGLQLLFYSVGIGQISSEVPQNLSASRPQDRQFILSSKKLLLSDSGFYLCAWMSGAYNEQFFGPGTRLTVL.

V is TRBV6-1 and J is TRBJ2-3; D is unresolved. This CDR3 spans 14 amino acids. The germline V and J ends were trimmed by 6 bases and 1 base, with 11 bases remaining between them. The V gene's germline CDR1 is MNHNS and CDR2 SASEGT. The CDR3, as DNA: TGTGCCAGCAGGCCCTGGGCAGGCACAGATACGCAGTATTTT. Encoded protein: CASRPWAGTDTQYF.

The chain recombines TRBV14 with TRBJ2-3, with unresolved D. The V end was cut by 4 bases, the J end by 4 bases, with 12 bases between. Germline V CDR1 and CDR2: SGHDN, FVKESK. The CDR3 sequence is 14 residues long. The CDR3 DNA reads TGTGCCAGCAGCCGTCAACTCGCCCCAGATACGCAGTATTTT. Translating it yields CASSRQLAPDTQYF. Filled out from reference TRBV14 and TRBJ2-3, the complete variable domain reads EAGVTQFPSHSVIEKGQTVTLRCDPISGHDNLYWYRRVMGKEIKFLLHFVKESKQDESGMPNNRFLAERTGGTYSTLKVQPAELEDSGVYFCASSRQLAPDTQYFGPGTRLTVL.

The chain combines TRBV2 with TRBJ2-7; 8 positions agree with TRBD1. Germline loops: CDR1 SNHLY, CDR2 FYNNEI. The CDR3 has 14 residues. The J segment lost 4 bases and the V segment lost 8 bases, leaving 10 bases of the junction unmatched. CDR3 sequence reads: CASQKETGAYEQYF. The CDR3 nucleotides read TGTGCCAGCCAGAAGGAGACAGGGGCGTACGAGCAGTACTTC. Looking up the rest from reference TRBV2 and TRBJ2-7 gives the full variable domain: EPEVTQTPSHQVTQMGQEVILRCVPISNHLYFYWYRQILGQKVEFLVSFYNNEISEKSEIFDDQFSVERPDGSNFTLKIRSTKLEDSAMYFCASQKETGAYEQYFGPGTRLTVT.

The chain has TRBV6-5 and TRBJ1-2; D is unresolved. Germline assignment: CDR1 MNHEY and CDR2 SVGAGI. CDR3 size: 13 residues. Trimming shortened V by 5 bases and J by 5 bases, and 12 bases separated the two germline ends. The CDR3 sequence: CASSRGITYGYTF. The CDR3 DNA is TGTGCCAGCAGTAGAGGGATTACTTATGGCTACACCTTC.

CDR3 nucleotide sequence: TGCGCCAGCAGCCAAGATCTTGGAGGAATTGGGGACACCGGGGAGCTGTTTTTT. This gives the protein CASSQDLGGIGDTGELFF. This chain connects TRBV4-3 to TRBJ2-2; possible D gene TRBD2, 5 bases. This CDR3 is built from 18 residues. Trimming cost V 0 bases and J 3 bases, with 17 bases left between them. Germline values: CDR1 LGHNA, CDR2 YSLEER.

The chain has TRBV7-3 and TRBJ2-7; TRBD1 is a possible D gene (5 bases). Germline CDR1 and CDR2: SGHTA and FQGTGA. CDR3 length: 13 residues. V gave up 2 bases and J gave up 3 bases, with 8 bases separating them. The CDR3 region has the DNA TGTGCCAGCAGCTTACAGGGATACTACGAGCAGTACTTC. Encoded protein: CASSLQGYYEQYF.

The chain uses TRBV5-8 and TRBJ2-1; 10 bases fit TRBD2. The V segment lost 7 bases and the J segment 7 bases; nucleotides outside the gene matches: 11. Germline CDR1 SGHTS, CDR2 YDEGEE. The CDR3 has 15 residues. CDR3 DNA sequence: TGTGCCAGCCCACGGGCTAGCGGGAGAAGGAATGAGCAGTTCTTC. Translation gives CASPRASGRRNEQFF.

In DNA form, the CDR3 reads TGTGCCAGTAGTTCCCCATCCGGACAGGGCTATTTTTTACTGAACACCGGGGAGCTGTTTTTT. Its protein is CASSSPSGQGYFLLNTGELFF. The rearrangement links TRBV19 to TRBJ2-2; 8 bases fit TRBD1. Germline lookup yields CDR1 LNHDA and CDR2 SQIVND (reference sequence). This CDR3 spans 21 amino acids. Losses at the gene ends were 5 bases for V and 1 base for J; bases not matched to a gene: 21.

The genes are TRBV7-8 and TRBJ1-1; D perhaps matches TRBD1 (5 bases). The germline V gene has CDR1 SGHVS and CDR2 FQNEAQ. This CDR3 is 13 amino acids long. V lost 4 bases to trimming and J lost 7 bases, with 13 bases between them. CDR3 sequence reads: CASSYPGRGEAFF. The CDR3 region has the DNA TGTGCCAGCAGCTATCCGGGGAGGGGTGAAGCTTTCTTT.

The chain carries TRBV28 and TRBJ2-7; D might be TRBD1 (5 bases). The V end lost 6 bases, the J end lost 3 bases, and 15 bases lay between the germline ends. Germline V gene data show CDR1 as MDHEN and CDR2 as SYDVKM. There are 14 residues in the CDR3. CDR3 nucleotide sequence: TGTGCCAGCAGCCAGCCGCCAGGGCGCTACGAGCAGTACTTC. Its translation: CASSQPPGRYEQYF.

V gene TRBV29-1 combines with J gene TRBJ2-7, with D tentatively TRBD1 (7 bases). The V end lost 8 bases, the J end lost 0 bases, and 14 bases lay between the germline ends. Germline loops: CDR1 SQVTM, CDR2 ANQGSEA. The CDR3 extends over 13 amino acids. The DNA of the CDR3 is TGCAGCACGCGGGACAGCGGCTCCTACGAGCAGTACTTC. This sequence encodes CSTRDSGSYEQYF.

The chain couples TRBV27 to TRBJ2-7; weak D call: TRBD2 (6 bases). The CDR3 consists of 15 residues. The V gene's germline CDR1 is MNHEY and CDR2 SMNVEV (reference sequence). Trimming pared 4 bases from V and 4 bases from J, leaving 17 bases between. The CDR3 DNA follows: TGTGCCAGCAGTTCCGCCGGGACTGTTCTATACGAGCAGTACTTC. Protein sequence: CASSSAGTVLYEQYF.

In nucleotides, the CDR3 is TGTGCCAGTAGGTGGACGGGACAGCCCGCCTACGAGCAGTACTTC. Translating it yields CASRWTGQPAYEQYF. V and J are TRBV19 and TRBJ2-7, with TRBD1 identical over 7 bases. CDR1 and CDR2 (germline): LNHDA, SQIVND (reference sequence). V dropped 6 bases and J dropped 2; count of bases not matched to a gene: 10. The CDR3 runs to 15 residues.

This sequence joins TRBV28 and TRBJ2-1; the D gene is possibly TRBD2 (6 bases). Trimming pared 6 bases from V and 7 bases from J, leaving 13 bases between. The CDR3 is made up of 13 amino acids. CDR1 MDHEN and CDR2 SYDVKM come from the germline V gene. The CDR3 DNA is TGTGCCAGCAGCCAGGGAGGAGGTAATGAGCAGTTCTTC. This codes for CASSQGGGNEQFF.

V gene TRBV9 combines with J gene TRBJ2-2, with TRBD2 matching over 10 bases. Germline V CDR1 and CDR2: SGDLS, YYNGEE. The J segment lost 7 bases and the V segment lost 5 bases, leaving 11 bases of the junction unmatched. This CDR3 is 16 amino acids long. DNA of the CDR3: TGTGCCAGCAGGGGCCCAACTAGCGGGGAACTCGGGGAGCTGTTTTTT. Amino acids: CASRGPTSGELGELFF.

V and J are TRBV5-6 and TRBJ2-6; 11 nucleotides agree with TRBD2. Germline CDR1 reads SGHDT; CDR2 reads YYEEEE. The CDR3 length is 18 residues. Trimming at V came to 4 bases and at J to 0 bases, leaving 6 bases not matched to a gene. CDR3 coding DNA: TGTGCCAGCAGCATGGGACTAGCGGACTACTCTGGGGCCAACGTCCTGACTTTC. This translates into CASSMGLADYSGANVLTF.

The chain employs TRBV10-2 and TRBJ2-2, with 7 bases matching TRBD1. Germline CDR1 reads WSHSY; CDR2 reads SAAADI. The ends lost 8 bases at V and 6 bases at J; junction bases unmatched: 0. The CDR3 runs to 11 residues. CDR3 sequence: CASDRAGELFF. Here the CDR3 DNA reads TGCGCCAGCGACAGGGCCGGGGAGCTGTTTTTT.

The V and J genes are TRBV6-5 and TRBJ2-1; 9 bases align to TRBD1. CDR1 is MNHEY, CDR2 SVGAGI, per germline. This CDR3 spans 15 amino acids. The V gene end was trimmed by 7 bases and the J gene end by 2 bases; junction bases not matched to a gene: 6. The CDR3 protein is CASTSGTGPYNEQFF. The CDR3, as DNA: TGTGCCAGCACCTCCGGGACAGGGCCCTACAATGAGCAGTTCTTC.

The rearrangement uses TRBV18 and TRBJ1-2; D call uncertain. The CDR3 sequence is 14 residues long. The V and J ends lost 6 bases and 7 bases respectively, with 18 bases between them. Germline V gene sequence: CDR1 KGHSH, CDR2 LQKENI. The CDR3 region has the DNA TGTGCCAGCTCCCCGATGGGGAGGAGCGGTGGCTACACCTTC. It translates to CASSPMGRSGGYTF.

This chain uses TRBV6-6 with TRBJ1-2, with 9 bases fitting TRBD1. Germline V lookup: CDR1 MNHNY, CDR2 SVGAGI (reference sequence). V was clipped by 6 bases and J by 7 bases; unmatched bases: 9. The CDR3 is 14 residues long. The CDR3 nucleotides are TGTGCCAGCAGCACCTACGGACAGGGGACTGGCTACACCTTC. Amino acid sequence: CASSTYGQGTGYTF.

The chain recombines TRBV5-1 with TRBJ1-1, with D unresolved. V gave up 1 base and J gave up 2 bases, with 9 bases separating them. Germline lookup yields CDR1 SGHRS and CDR2 YFSETQ. This CDR3 comprises 14 residues. CDR3 protein: CASSLTAINTEAFF. The CDR3 nucleotides are TGCGCCAGCAGCTTGACAGCCATCAACACTGAAGCTTTCTTT.